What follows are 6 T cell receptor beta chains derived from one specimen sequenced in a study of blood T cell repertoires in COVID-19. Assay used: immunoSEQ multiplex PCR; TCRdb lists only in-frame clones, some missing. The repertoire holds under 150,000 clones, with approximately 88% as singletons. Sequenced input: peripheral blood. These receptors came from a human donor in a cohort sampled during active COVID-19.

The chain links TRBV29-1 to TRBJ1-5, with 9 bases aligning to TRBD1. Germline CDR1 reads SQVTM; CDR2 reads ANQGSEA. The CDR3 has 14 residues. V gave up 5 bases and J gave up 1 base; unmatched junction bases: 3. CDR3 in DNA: TGCAGCGTTCAGACAGGGGGGAGCAATCAGCCCCAGCATTTT. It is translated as CSVQTGGSNQPQHF.

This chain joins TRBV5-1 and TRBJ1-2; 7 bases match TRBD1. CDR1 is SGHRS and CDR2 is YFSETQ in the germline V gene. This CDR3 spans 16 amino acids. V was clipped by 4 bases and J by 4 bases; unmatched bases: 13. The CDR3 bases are TGCGCCAGCAGCCAGGGGGGACTGACATCCATCTATGGCTACACCTTC. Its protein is CASSQGGLTSIYGYTF.

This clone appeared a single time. The CDR3 loop reads CASRVGRETSYEQYF. The CDR3 nucleotides are TGTGCCAGCCGGGTGGGGCGGGAGACCTCCTACGAGCAGTACTTC. The chain joins TRBV2 to TRBJ2-7; TRBD2 matches at 7 bases. Germline CDR1 reads SNHLY; CDR2 reads FYNNEI. CDR3 size: 15 residues. With 8 bases clipped from V and 0 bases from J, the junction kept 10 bases outside the gene matches.

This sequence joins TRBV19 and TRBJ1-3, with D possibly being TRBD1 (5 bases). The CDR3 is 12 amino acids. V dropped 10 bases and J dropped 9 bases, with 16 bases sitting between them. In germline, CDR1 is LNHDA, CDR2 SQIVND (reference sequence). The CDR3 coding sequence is TGTGCCACCAGCCTAGGGGAATCCACCATATATTTT. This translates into CATSLGESTIYF. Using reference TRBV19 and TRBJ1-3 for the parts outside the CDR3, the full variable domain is DGGITQSPKYLFRKEGQNVTLSCEQNLNHDAMYWYRQDPGQGLRLIYYSQIVNDFQKGDIAEGYSVSREKKESFPLTVTSAQKNPTAFYLCATSLGESTIYFGEGSWLTVV.

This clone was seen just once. The CDR3 DNA is TGTGCCAGCAGCCAAATCAGTTACGAGCAGTACTTC. Translating it yields CASSQISYEQYF. The chain links TRBV3-1 (or the pseudogene TRBV3-2) to TRBJ2-7; D unresolved. The CDR3 loop spans 12 amino acids. Germline V gene sequence: CDR1 LGHDT, CDR2 YNNKEL (reference sequence). Trimming cost V 2 bases and J 4 bases, with 6 bases left between them.

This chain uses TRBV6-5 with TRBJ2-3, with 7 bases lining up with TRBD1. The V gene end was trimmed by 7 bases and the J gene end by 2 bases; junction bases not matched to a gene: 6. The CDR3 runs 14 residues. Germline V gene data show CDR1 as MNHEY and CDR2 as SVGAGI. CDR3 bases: TGTGCCAGCACTCTGACAGGGAACACAGATACGCAGTATTTT. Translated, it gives CASTLTGNTDTQYF.